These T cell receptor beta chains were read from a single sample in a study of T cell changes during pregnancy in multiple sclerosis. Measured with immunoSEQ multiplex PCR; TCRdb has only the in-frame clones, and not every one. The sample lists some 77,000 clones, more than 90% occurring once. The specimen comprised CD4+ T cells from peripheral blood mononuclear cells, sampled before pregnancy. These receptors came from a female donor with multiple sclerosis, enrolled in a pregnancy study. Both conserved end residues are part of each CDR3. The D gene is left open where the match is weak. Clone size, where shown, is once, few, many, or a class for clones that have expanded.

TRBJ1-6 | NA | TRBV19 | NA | CASTVNYNSPLHF | TGTGCCAGTACAGTGAACTATAATTCACCCCTCCACTTT
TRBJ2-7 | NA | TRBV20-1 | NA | CSAATRDKQYF | TGCAGTGCCGCTACTCGGGATAAGCAGTACTTC
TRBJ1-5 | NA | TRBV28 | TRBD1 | CASSTTGPRVGQPQHF | TGTGCCAGCAGTACGACAGGGCCCAGAGTCGGGCAGCCCCAGCATTTT
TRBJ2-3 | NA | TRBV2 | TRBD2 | CATRSGRGGTQYF | TGTGCCACCCGTAGCGGGAGAGGCGGTACGCAGTATTTT
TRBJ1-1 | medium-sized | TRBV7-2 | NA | CASSQSGNTEAFF | TGTGCCAGCAGCCAGAGCGGGAACACTGAAGCTTTCTTT
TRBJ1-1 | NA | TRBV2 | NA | CASSPSGLMNTEAFF | TGTGCCAGCAGCCCTTCTGGCCTTATGAACACTGAAGCTTTCTTT
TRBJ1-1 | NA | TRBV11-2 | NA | CASSPYRGTEAFF | TGTGCCAGCAGCCCCTATAGGGGGACTGAAGCTTTCTTT
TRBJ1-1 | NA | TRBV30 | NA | CAWSVGGEAFF | TGTGCCTGGAGTGTTGGAGGTGAAGCTTTCTTT
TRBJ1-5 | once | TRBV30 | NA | CAWQNRGNQPQHF | TGTGCCTGGCAAAACAGGGGCAATCAGCCCCAGCATTTT
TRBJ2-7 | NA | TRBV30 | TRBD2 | CAWSVGIAGAYEQYF | TGTGCCTGGAGTGTAGGAATAGCGGGGGCATACGAGCAGTACTTC
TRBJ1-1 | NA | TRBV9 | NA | CASSVRQEPTEAFF | TGTGCCAGCAGCGTCCGACAGGAACCCACTGAAGCTTTCTTT
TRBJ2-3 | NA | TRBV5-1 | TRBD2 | CASSLPTSGRTDTQYF | TGCGCCAGCAGCTTGCCCACTAGCGGGCGCACAGATACGCAGTATTTT
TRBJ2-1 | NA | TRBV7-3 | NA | CASSTLPGEQFF | TGTGCCAGCAGCACCCTCCCAGGTGAGCAGTTCTTC
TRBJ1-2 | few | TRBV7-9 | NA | CASSLDQGYGYTF | TGTGCCAGCAGCTTAGACCAGGGCTATGGCTACACCTTC
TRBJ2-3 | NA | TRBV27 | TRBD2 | CASSSGLAGPLDTQYF | TGTGCCAGCAGCTCGGGACTAGCGGGACCTTTGGATACGCAGTATTTT
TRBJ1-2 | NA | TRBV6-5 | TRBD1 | CACAPGGRSYGYTF | TGTGCCTGCGCCCCAGGGGGCAGGAGCTATGGCTACACCTTC
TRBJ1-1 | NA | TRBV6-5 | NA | CASSPAGGQTEAFF | TGTGCCAGCAGTCCCGCGGGGGGGCAGACTGAAGCTTTCTTT
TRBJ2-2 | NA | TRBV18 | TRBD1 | CASSPRGTGVTGELFF | TGTGCCAGCTCACCAAGAGGGACAGGGGTCACCGGGGAGCTGTTTTTT
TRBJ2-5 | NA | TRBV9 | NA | CASSVNLGMAETQYF | TGTGCCAGCAGCGTAAATCTAGGTATGGCTGAGACCCAGTACTTC
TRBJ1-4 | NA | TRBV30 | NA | CAWRAPQREKLFF | TGTGCCTGGAGAGCGCCCCAGCGGGAAAAACTGTTTTTT
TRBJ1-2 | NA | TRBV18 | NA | CASSPSAPPEHGYTF | TGTGCCAGCTCACCAAGCGCCCCACCCGAGCATGGCTACACCTTC
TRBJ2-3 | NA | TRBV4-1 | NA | CASSQDPPDRIAPSTQYF | TGCGCCAGCAGCCAAGACCCTCCGGACAGAATAGCACCTAGTACGCAGTATTTT
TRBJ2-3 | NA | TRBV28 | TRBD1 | CASTRDSSTDTQYF | TGTGCCAGCACCCGGGACAGTAGCACAGATACGCAGTATTTT
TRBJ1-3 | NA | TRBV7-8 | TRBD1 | CASSLGTGPGNTIYF | TGTGCCAGCAGCTTAGGGACAGGGCCTGGAAACACCATATATTTT
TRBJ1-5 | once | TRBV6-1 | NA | CASSVWGLSNQPQHF | TGTGCCAGCAGTGTATGGGGGCTCAGCAATCAGCCCCAGCATTTT
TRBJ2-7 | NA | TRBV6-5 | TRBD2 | CASSYSSGGNYEQYF | TGTGCCAGCAGTTACTCTAGCGGGGGAAACTACGAGCAGTACTTC
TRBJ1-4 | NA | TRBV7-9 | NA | CASGGSNEKLFF | TGTGCCAGCGGGGGGTCTAATGAAAAACTGTTTTTT
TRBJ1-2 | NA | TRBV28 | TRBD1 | CASSLRTGGNYGYTF | TGTGCCAGCAGTCTCCGGACAGGGGGTAACTATGGCTACACCTTC
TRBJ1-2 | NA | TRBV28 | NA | CASSDTGYYGYTF | TGTGCCAGCAGTGACACAGGGTACTATGGCTACACCTTC
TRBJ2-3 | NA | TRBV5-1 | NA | CASSLVRSSTDTQYF | TGCGCCAGCAGCTTGGTGCGGTCTAGCACAGATACGCAGTATTTT
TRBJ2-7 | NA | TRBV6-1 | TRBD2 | CASSLKRGYEQYF | TGTGCCAGCAGCCTGAAGCGGGGGTACGAGCAGTACTTC
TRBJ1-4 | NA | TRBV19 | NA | CASSIGDLNEKLFF | TGTGCCAGTAGTATCGGGGATCTCAATGAAAAACTGTTTTTT
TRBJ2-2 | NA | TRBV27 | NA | CASNFVGVTSNTGELFF | TGTGCCAGCAATTTTGTGGGAGTAACCTCGAACACCGGGGAGCTGTTTTTT
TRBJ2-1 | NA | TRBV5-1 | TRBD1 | CASSPPGQGKNEQFF | TGCGCCAGCTCGCCGCCGGGACAGGGTAAAAATGAGCAGTTCTTC
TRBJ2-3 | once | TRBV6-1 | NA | CASSSGTATDTQYF | TGTGCCAGCAGTTCCGGGACTGCCACAGATACGCAGTATTTT
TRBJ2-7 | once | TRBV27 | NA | CASGTDYMGYEQYF | TGTGCCAGCGGGACGGACTACATGGGGTACGAGCAGTACTTC
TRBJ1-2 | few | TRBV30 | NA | CAWSVQRLYGYTF | TGTGCCTGGAGTGTACAGCGGCTCTATGGCTACACCTTC
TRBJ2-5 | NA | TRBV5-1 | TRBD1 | CASSLGDRGPGETQYF | TGCGCCAGCAGCTTAGGGGACAGGGGGCCGGGAGAGACCCAGTACTTC
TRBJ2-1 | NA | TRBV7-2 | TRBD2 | CASSLVGTSGGSSYNEQFF | TGTGCCAGCAGCTTAGTTGGGACTAGCGGGGGTAGCTCCTACAATGAGCAGTTCTTC